Below, 18 T cell receptor beta chains from the same sample are listed, as sequenced in a study of radiation and T cells in renal cell carcinoma. The protocol was immunoSEQ multiplex PCR, while the TCRdb copy is restricted to in-frame clones and leaves out a portion. The sample holds 20,000 to 25,000 clones, nearly 60% seen once. Indicated treatment: treatment-naive control, cytoreductive nephrectomy. The material sequenced was tumor tissue, taken from a patient whose treatment was nephrectomy without radiotherapy. Receptors were obtained from a man in his forties or fifties with renal cell carcinoma.

This clone has ten or more counts. The J gene is TRBJ2-7, the V gene TRBV7-9, with D perhaps matching TRBD1 (5 bases). Looked up from germline, CDR1 is SEHNR and CDR2 is FQNEAQ (reference sequence). V was pared by 1 base and J by 5 bases, with 6 bases between. The CDR3 extends over 12 amino acids. The CDR3 nucleotides are TGTGCCAGCAGCTTAGACAGGAACGAGCAGTACTTC. It is translated as CASSLDRNEQYF.

The chain links TRBV30 to TRBJ1-2, with TRBD1 identical over 10 bases. Per germline, CDR1 GTSNPN and CDR2 SVGIG (reference sequence). Trimming cost V 4 bases and J 9 bases; bases outside gene matches: 8. The CDR3 is 13 residues long. For the CDR3, the DNA is TGTGCCTGGACCCCGGGGACAGGGGCTAGCTACACCTTC. It yields the protein CAWTPGTGASYTF.

The chain joins TRBV7-2 to TRBJ2-5; no clear D. This CDR3 is built from 14 residues. Germline CDR1 reads SGHTA; CDR2 reads FQGNSA. Trimming stripped 3 bases from V and 2 bases from J, with 10 bases between. The CDR3 reads CASSLGTRQETQYF. The CDR3 region has the DNA TGTGCCAGCAGCTTGGGTACCAGACAAGAGACCCAGTACTTC.

This chain uses TRBV30 with TRBJ1-1; a possible D gene is TRBD1 (5 bases). The V and J ends lost 2 bases and 2 bases respectively, with 12 bases between them. Germline CDR1 reads GTSNPN; CDR2 reads SVGIG (reference sequence). The CDR3 spans 14 residues. CDR3 sequence (DNA): TGTGCCTGGAGTCAAGGGGTTCAAAACACTGAAGCTTTCTTT. This sequence encodes CAWSQGVQNTEAFF.

The chain recombines TRBV7-8 with TRBJ2-1, with a weak D call TRBD2 (5 bases). CDR1 SGHVS and CDR2 FQNEAQ come from the germline V gene. The length of the CDR3 is 14 residues. Deletions cut 7 bases from V and 6 bases from J, with 16 bases between. DNA for the CDR3: TGTGCCAGCATCCTCTCGACGGGAACCAATGAGCAGTTCTTC. This translates into CASILSTGTNEQFF. The variable domain in full, with the rest retrieved from reference TRBV7-8 and TRBJ2-1, is GAGVSQSPRYKVAKRGQDVALRCDPISGHVSLFWYQQALGQGPEFLTYFQNEAQLDKSGLPSDRFFAERPEGSVSTLKIQRTQQEDSAVYLCASILSTGTNEQFFGPGTRLTVL.

This clone showed up many times. The J gene is TRBJ1-1, the V gene TRBV9; D gene unclear. The V end lost 1 base, the J end lost 0 bases, and 4 bases lay between the germline ends. Germline V gene sequence: CDR1 SGDLS, CDR2 YYNGEE. The CDR3 runs 13 residues. The CDR3 protein is CASSVPVNTEAFF. The CDR3 bases are TGTGCCAGCAGCGTACCGGTGAACACTGAAGCTTTCTTT. Full variable domain (missing parts from reference TRBV9 and TRBJ1-1): DSGVTQTPKHLITATGQRVTLRCSPRSGDLSVYWYQQSLDQGLQFLIQYYNGEERAKGNILERFSAQQFPDLHSELNLSSLELGDSALYFCASSVPVNTEAFFGQGTRLTVV.

This clone was seen more than once but under ten times. The rearrangement uses TRBV27 and TRBJ1-2; 8 bases are shared with TRBD1. The CDR3 spans 16 residues. CDR1 is MNHEY and CDR2 is SMNVEV in the germline V gene (reference sequence). V lost 6 bases and J lost 0; bases outside the gene matches: 9. DNA for the CDR3: TGTGCCAGCAGGCGTACACAGGGGGTGCCTAACTATGGCTACACCTTC. Translating it yields CASRRTQGVPNYGYTF.

For this clone: The same CDR3 is also encoded by other DNA sequences in this sample. The CDR3 loop is CASSLSGGNTEAFF. CDR3 sequence (DNA): TGTGCCAGCAGTCTAAGCGGGGGGAACACTGAAGCTTTCTTT. The chain is built from TRBV11-2 and TRBJ1-1; D perhaps matches TRBD1 (5 bases). Germline assignment: CDR1 SGHAT and CDR2 FQNNGV. The CDR3 is made up of 14 amino acids. V was cut by 6 bases and J by 1 base, with 12 bases left in between.

The chain recombines TRBV28 with TRBJ1-3; 8 bases agree with TRBD1. Germline V CDR1 and CDR2: MDHEN, SYDVKM. The ends lost 6 bases at V and 0 bases at J; junction bases unmatched: 10. The length of the CDR3 is 17 residues. The CDR3 protein is CASSSGGAGLSGNTIYF. Written as DNA, the CDR3 is TGTGCCAGCAGCTCAGGGGGCGCTGGCCTCTCTGGAAACACCATATATTTT.

This chain links TRBV19 with TRBJ1-5, with TRBD1 as a possible D gene (6 bases). Germline loops: CDR1 LNHDA, CDR2 SQIVND (reference sequence). The CDR3 is made up of 11 amino acids. With 8 bases removed from V and 4 bases from J, the gap between germline ends came to 6 bases. CDR3: CASGQNQPQHF. CDR3 in DNA: TGTGCCAGTGGACAGAATCAGCCCCAGCATTTT.

V gene TRBV5-1 combines with J gene TRBJ2-5; 9 bases are a match to TRBD2. The ends lost 7 bases at V and 6 bases at J; junction bases unmatched: 13. The CDR3 loop spans 15 amino acids. Per germline, CDR1 SGHRS and CDR2 YFSETQ. The CDR3 loop reads CASSSPASGKQTQYF. The CDR3 DNA follows: TGCGCCAGCTCGAGCCCGGCTAGCGGGAAGCAGACCCAGTACTTC.

In DNA form, the CDR3 reads TGTGCCAGCAGCTCCTATCTTGACACAGATACGCAGTATTTT. Translated, it gives CASSSYLDTDTQYF. The J gene is TRBJ2-3, the V gene TRBV7-2; no definite D call. The CDR3 length is 14 residues. The germline V gene encodes CDR1 SGHTA and CDR2 FQGNSA. V was shortened by 4 bases and J by 2 bases, with 10 bases between the two germline ends. The full variable domain, its missing parts supplied by reference TRBV7-2 and TRBJ2-3, is GAGVSQSPSNKVTEKGKDVELRCDPISGHTALYWYRQSLGQGLEFLIYFQGNSAPDKSGLPSDRFSAERTGGSVSTLTIQRTQQEDSAVYLCASSSYLDTDTQYFGPGTRLTVL.

V usage is TRBV6-6 and J usage is TRBJ1-2; TRBD1 matches 7 bases. The V gene's germline CDR1 is MNHNY and CDR2 SVGAGI (reference sequence). V gave up 5 bases and J gave up 12 bases; unmatched junction bases: 12. The CDR3 loop spans 13 amino acids. The CDR3 loop is CASSDLGTEKDTF. The CDR3 DNA is TGTGCCAGCAGTGACCTCGGGACAGAAAAGGACACCTTC.

The chain has TRBV25-1 and TRBJ1-2; D perhaps matches TRBD1 (5 bases). This CDR3 region has 14 residues. V was shortened by 6 bases and J by 4 bases, with 15 bases between the two germline ends. Per the germline V gene, CDR1 is MGHDK and CDR2 is SYGVNS. The CDR3 DNA is TGTGCCAGCAGCCGGACCGGGGGGGGCTATGGCTACACCTTC. It translates to CASSRTGGGYGYTF.

The V gene is TRBV11-2, the J gene TRBJ1-3; TRBD1 agrees at 7 bases. Trimming took 2 bases from V and 7 from J; bases not matched to a gene: 5. CDR3 length: 14 residues. Germline lookup yields CDR1 SGHAT and CDR2 FQNNGV. This chain's CDR3 is CASSLRSRGNTIYF. The CDR3 DNA reads as TGTGCCAGCAGCTTACGTTCCAGGGGGAACACCATATATTTT.

This clone was detected a few times. The V call is TRBV2, the J call TRBJ1-5, with no clear D. From germline, CDR1 is SNHLY and CDR2 FYNNEI. The ends were cut back, 3 bases at V and 3 bases at J, with 12 bases in the middle. This CDR3 spans 15 amino acids. CDR3 region: CASSEGRAYNQPQHF. DNA of the CDR3: TGTGCCAGCAGTGAGGGGAGGGCCTACAATCAGCCCCAGCATTTT.

Remarks on this clone: Other nucleotide sequences in the sample specify the same CDR3. V and J are TRBV4-3 and TRBJ1-1; no reliable D call. Germline V gives CDR1 LGHNA, CDR2 YSLEER. The CDR3 is 14 residues long. V lost 1 base and J lost 1, with 7 bases in between. The DNA of the CDR3 is TGCGCCAGCAGCCAAGTCTTAGGGAACACTGAAGCTTTCTTT. Protein sequence: CASSQVLGNTEAFF.

The CDR3 sequence is CSADRGGTDTQYF. Here the CDR3 DNA reads TGCAGCGCCGATCGGGGAGGGACAGATACGCAGTATTTT. V and J are TRBV29-1 and TRBJ2-3; TRBD2 aligns across 7 bases. With V trimmed by 7 bases and J by 3 bases, 7 bases remained unmatched. The germline CDR1 and CDR2 sequences are SQVTM and ANQGSEA. The CDR3 totals 13 residues.